The source of this T cell receptor (beta chain) is a study of OX40 agonist ivuxolimab in advanced cancers. On the study more broadly: Dose-escalation patients were diagnosed with hepatocellular carcinoma, melanoma, renal cell cancer or head and neck cancer. Broader study findings: Fewer expanded clones were found on average in CD4+ than in CD8+ T cells.

The germline V gene has CDR1 SEHNR and CDR2 FQNEAQ (reference sequence). V shed 4 bases and J shed 0 bases, with 9 bases lying between them. CDR3 length: 14 residues. Using immunoSEQ multiplex PCR, the repertoire was profiled, and TCRdb retains in-frame clones only, with some absent. The sample includes roughly 81,000 clones, approximately 95% of them seen just once. As regards this clone: The antigen remains undetermined.

The sample here was CD4+ or CD8+ T cells sorted from blood, taken in a trial of the OX40 agonist ivuxolimab. The sequence came from an adult with an advanced solid tumor such as melanoma, head and neck, liver or kidney cancer. The chain is built from TRBV7-9 and TRBJ2-5, with no clear D. For the CDR3, the DNA is TGTGCCAGCAGCTCGCCTAACAACCAAGAGACCCAGTACTTC. This translates into CASSSPNNQETQYF.